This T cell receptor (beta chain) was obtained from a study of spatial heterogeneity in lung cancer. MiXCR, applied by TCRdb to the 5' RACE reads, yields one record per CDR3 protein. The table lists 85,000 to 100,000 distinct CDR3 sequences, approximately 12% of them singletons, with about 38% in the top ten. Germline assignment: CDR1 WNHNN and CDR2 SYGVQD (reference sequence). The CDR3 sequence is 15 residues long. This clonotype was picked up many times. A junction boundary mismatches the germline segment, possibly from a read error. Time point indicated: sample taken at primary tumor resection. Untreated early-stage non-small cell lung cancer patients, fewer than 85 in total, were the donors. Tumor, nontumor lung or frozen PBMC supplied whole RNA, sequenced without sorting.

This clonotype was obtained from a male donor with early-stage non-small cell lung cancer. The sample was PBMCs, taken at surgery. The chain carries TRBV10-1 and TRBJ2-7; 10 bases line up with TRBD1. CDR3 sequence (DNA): TGCGCCACCAGTCAGGGACAGGGGAATTCCTACGAGCAGTACTTC. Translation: CATSQGQGNSYEQYF.